This is a list of T cell receptor beta chains from one sample in a study of T cell clones after liver transplantation. The assay was immunoSEQ multiplex PCR, and TCRdb's table has in-frame clones only and misses some. Among tens of thousands of clones listed, roughly 71% were seen once. Sequencing used CD4+ T cells from blood, obtained at the 22-month timepoint. Receptor source: a human patient who received a liver transplant. Part of the T cell pool may stem from the graft donor. Both conserved end residues are part of each CDR3. The D gene is left open where the match is weak. Expanded clones get a size class; other rows say once, few or many, or leave the size out.

clone_size	d_call	v_call	j_call	cdr3_aa	cdr3_nt
NA	TRBD2	TRBV7-2	TRBJ2-7	CASSLGGGGNYEQYF	TGTGCCAGCAGCTTAGGTGGCGGGGGAAATTACGAGCAGTACTTC
once	NA	TRBV7-9	TRBJ2-3	CASSLVDRPSTDTQYF	TGTGCCAGCAGCTTAGTAGACAGGCCTAGCACAGATACGCAGTATTTT
NA	NA	TRBV28	TRBJ1-1	CASSLSREAFF	TGTGCCAGCAGTTTATCAAGGGAAGCTTTCTTT
NA	TRBD1	TRBV6-4	TRBJ1-1	CASSYTRDSREAFF	TGTGCCAGCAGTTATACCCGGGACAGCCGGGAAGCTTTCTTT
NA	NA	TRBV9	TRBJ2-1	CASSASRVSEQFF	TGTGCCAGCAGCGCTTCCCGGGTGAGCGAGCAGTTCTTC
NA	NA	TRBV11-2	TRBJ1-4	CASSLSRASNEKLFF	TGTGCCAGCAGCTTAAGTAGGGCTTCTAATGAAAAACTGTTTTTT
NA	TRBD2	TRBV29-1	TRBJ2-5	CGGRGETQYF	TGCGGCGGGAGGGGGGAGACCCAGTACTTC
NA	NA	TRBV11-2	TRBJ2-7	CASSLEGGGVYEQYF	TGTGCCAGCAGCTTAGAGGGAGGGGGCGTCTACGAGCAGTACTTC
NA	NA	TRBV7-6	TRBJ1-1	CASSQGHSNTEAFF	TGTGCCAGCAGCCAGGGGCATTCGAACACTGAAGCTTTCTTT
NA	NA	TRBV5-8	TRBJ1-2	CASSFGGNPGYTF	TGTGCCAGCAGCTTCGGAGGGAATCCTGGCTACACCTTC
NA	NA	TRBV9	TRBJ2-1	CASSGIRGQFF	TGTGCCAGCAGCGGGATTCGGGGGCAGTTCTTC
NA	NA	TRBV7-2	TRBJ2-1	CASTKGGIYNEQFF	TGTGCCAGCACCAAGGGGGGCATCTACAATGAGCAGTTCTTC
NA	NA	TRBV28	TRBJ1-2	CASSIRARPNYGYTF	TGTGCCAGCAGCATACGGGCCAGACCTAACTATGGCTACACCTTC
once	TRBD1	TRBV5-4	TRBJ2-3	CASSLGTGGTDTQYF	TGTGCCAGCAGCCTCGGGACAGGGGGCACAGATACGCAGTATTTT
NA	TRBD2	TRBV30	TRBJ2-1	CAWRETSGGAYNEQFF	TGTGCCTGGAGGGAGACTAGCGGGGGGGCTTACAATGAGCAGTTCTTC
NA	NA	TRBV11-2	TRBJ1-4	CASSLVGGREKLFF	TGTGCCAGCAGCTTAGTAGGGGGAAGAGAAAAACTGTTTTTT
NA	NA	TRBV27	TRBJ1-1	CASSLQGGTEAFF	TGTGCCAGCAGTTTACAGGGCGGCACTGAAGCTTTCTTT
NA	NA	TRBV7-2	TRBJ2-3	CASSPSSRDTQYF	TGTGCCAGCAGCCCCTCTTCAAGAGATACGCAGTATTTT
NA	TRBD1	TRBV9	TRBJ1-2	CASSLGTGGNYGYTF	TGTGCCAGCAGCCTAGGGACAGGGGGCAACTATGGCTACACCTTC
NA	NA	TRBV11-2	TRBJ2-1	CASSSRGSGTGYNEQFF	TGTGCCAGCAGCTCCCGGGGTTCTGGAACAGGGTACAATGAGCAGTTCTTC
NA	NA	TRBV28	TRBJ1-3	CALTGQNTIYF	TGTGCTTTAACCGGTCAAAACACCATATATTTT
NA	NA	TRBV5-5	TRBJ1-3	CASSMVSGNTIYF	TGTGCCAGCAGCATGGTCTCTGGAAACACCATATATTTT
once	TRBD2	TRBV23-1	TRBJ2-5	CASSQYKREGEETQYF	TGCGCCAGCAGTCAGTACAAGAGGGAGGGAGAAGAGACCCAGTACTTC
NA	TRBD1	TRBV4-2	TRBJ1-1	CASSQEMGTGGSGTEAFF	TGTGCCAGCAGCCAAGAAATGGGGACAGGGGGCAGTGGCACTGAAGCTTTCTTT
few	NA	TRBV6-4	TRBJ1-2	CASSRREGYGYTF	TGTGCCAGCAGCCGCAGGGAAGGCTATGGCTACACCTTC
NA	TRBD1	TRBV4-1	TRBJ1-4	CASSQDAVTGGTNEKLFF	TGCGCCAGCAGCCAAGACGCTGTAACAGGGGGCACTAATGAAAAACTGTTTTTT
NA	TRBD1	TRBV30	TRBJ2-7	CAWSGDRGRIEQYF	TGTGCCTGGAGTGGGGACAGGGGGCGAATCGAGCAGTACTTC
few	NA	TRBV6-5	TRBJ2-5	CASSYDETQYF	TGTGCCAGCAGTTACGATGAGACCCAGTACTTC
once	TRBD1	TRBV27	TRBJ2-7	CASSLTGQGFFLGSYEQYF	TGTGCCAGCAGTCTAACGGGACAGGGGTTTTTTCTTGGGTCCTACGAGCAGTACTTC
NA	NA	TRBV27	TRBJ1-2	CATQGGYGYTF	TGTGCCACCCAAGGGGGATATGGCTACACCTTC
NA	TRBD2	TRBV4-2	TRBJ2-1	CASSPGEGYNEQFF	TGTGCCAGCAGCCCCGGGGAGGGGTACAATGAGCAGTTCTTC
NA	NA	TRBV11-2	TRBJ2-5	CASSPRETQYF	TGTGCCAGCAGCCCCCGGGAGACCCAGTACTTC
NA	NA	TRBV7-7	TRBJ2-7	CASTRPGRGADEEQYF	TGTGCCAGCACCAGACCTGGCCGGGGGGCGGACGAGGAGCAGTACTTC
once	TRBD1	TRBV5-1	TRBJ1-2	CASSTGQGDGYTF	TGCGCCAGCAGCACTGGACAGGGGGATGGCTACACCTTC
NA	NA	TRBV12-2	TRBJ1-2	CASRLDGQHYGYTF	TGTGCAAGTCGCTTAGATGGACAGCACTATGGCTACACCTTC
NA	TRBD2	TRBV6-4	TRBJ2-3	CASSPNGGGTDTQYF	TGTGCCAGCAGTCCCAACGGGGGGGGGACAGATACGCAGTATTTT
NA	TRBD1	TRBV7-3	TRBJ2-7	CASGMGQGNEQYF	TGTGCCAGCGGGATGGGACAGGGCAACGAGCAGTACTTC